This T cell receptor beta chain was sequenced for a study of T cells in Graves' hyperthyroidism and ophthalmopathy. Study at large: Before any treatment, at initial diagnosis, peripheral blood was collected. Study results and limitations: Most thyroid clonotypes with frequency above 0.001 were detected in blood.

A word on this clonotype: Its specificity is not known.

Template material for amplifying TCR beta CDR3 regions consisted of RNA transcripts. The TCR CDR3 was amplified in a first-round RT-PCR using the HTBI primer set. TCRdb fed the multiplex PCR reads into MiXCR, producing one record per CDR3 protein. This sample has roughly 170,000 distinct CDR3 sequences, with about a sixth found just once. Germline CDR1 LGHNA, CDR2 YSLEER. This CDR3 contains 15 residues. The V and J ends lost 2 bases and 4 bases, in that order; junction bases with no gene match: 6. The chain links TRBV4-3 to TRBJ2-3; 7 bases agree with TRBD1. The sequence was collected from a woman aged 45-60 years with Graves' hyperthyroidism. What was sequenced was blood. The CDR3 nucleotides read TGCGCCAGCAGCCAACTTGACAGGGTGTCAGATACGCAGTATTTT. It is translated as CASSQLDRVSDTQYF.